The 21 T cell receptor beta chains reported below all come from one sample, sequenced in a study of CD8 T cells in ankylosing spondylitis. Study results and limitations: It appeared that ankylosing spondylitis blood was characterized by a TCR beta motif of several highly homologous variants.

No antigen has been identified for these receptors. TCRdb re-called the 5' RACE reads with MiXCR, one entry per CDR3 protein. Here the sample spans about 800,000 distinct CDR3 sequences, 10% to 15% being singletons. Sequencing input: blood, either unsorted or a sorted T cell fraction (not recorded which). Receptors originate from a male donor with ankylosing spondylitis.

In its sample, this clonotype was seen many times. The V gene is TRBV29-1, the J gene TRBJ1-4; 7 nucleotides match TRBD1. The CDR3 spans 12 residues. CDR1 is SQVTM and CDR2 is ANQGSEA in the germline V gene. The trim removed 4 bases at V and 8 bases at J, leaving 4 bases unmatched. CDR3: CSVGTGYEKLFF. The CDR3 coding sequence is TGCAGCGTTGGGACAGGATACGAAAAACTGTTTTTT.

This clonotype was seen many times. V and J are TRBV5-1 and TRBJ2-2; D is ambiguous. This CDR3 has 14 amino acids. Trimming stripped 2 bases from V and 5 bases from J, with 10 bases between. CDR1 and CDR2 (germline): SGHRS, YFSETQ. CDR3 in DNA: TGCGCCAGCAGCTTAAACACGAGGACCGGGGAGCTGTTTTTT. Translation: CASSLNTRTGELFF.

This clonotype appeared a few times. The chain recombines TRBV6-2 or TRBV6-3 with TRBJ1-5; D is possibly TRBD1 (6 bases). Between the trimmed V and J ends, which lost 5 bases and 0 bases, there was a span of 14 bases. In germline, CDR1 is MNHEY, CDR2 SVGEGT. CDR3 size: 16 residues. The CDR3 loop reads CASSRRRGNSNQPQHF. The CDR3 DNA reads TGTGCCAGCAGTCGACGCAGGGGTAATAGCAATCAGCCCCAGCATTTT.

Many counts were recorded for this clonotype. The chain combines TRBV4-3 with TRBJ2-7; D unresolved. The CDR3 totals 14 residues. V was clipped by 1 base and J by 4 bases, with 11 bases between them. Germline CDR1 and CDR2: LGHNA and YSLEER. DNA of the CDR3: TGCGCCAGCAGCCAAGTGTCCAGTTTTTACGAGCAGTACTTC. It is translated as CASSQVSSFYEQYF.

This clonotype has more than one count but fewer than ten. This chain uses TRBV12-3 or TRBV12-4 with TRBJ2-3; possibly TRBD1 or TRBD2 for D (5 bases each). The V end lost 0 bases, the J end lost 5 bases, and 18 bases lay between the germline ends. The CDR3 totals 17 residues. In DNA, the CDR3 is TGTGCCAGCAGTTTAGCGGTTGGGGACCCGGCGCGAGATACGCAGTATTTT. This gives the protein CASSLAVGDPARDTQYF.

This clonotype has just a few counts. This chain links TRBV5-1 with TRBJ2-1; 10 nucleotides align to TRBD2. Germline loops: CDR1 SGHRS, CDR2 YFSETQ. CDR3 size: 16 residues. The V gene end was trimmed by 0 bases and the J gene end by 8 bases; junction bases not matched to a gene: 8. In nucleotides, the CDR3 is TGCGCCAGCAGCTTGGAACCTAGCGGGAGTTACGATGAGCAGTTCTTC. This encodes CASSLEPSGSYDEQFF.

This clonotype has more than one count but fewer than ten. This chain links TRBV6-1 with TRBJ1-5; no firm D call. Trimming took 4 bases from V and 10 from J, leaving 11 bases between them. The germline CDR1 and CDR2 sequences are MNHNS and SASEGT. The CDR3 runs to 12 residues. The CDR3 nucleotides are TGTGCCAGCAGTGGGGAGTTATTACCCCAGCATTTT. Protein product: CASSGELLPQHF.

The chain employs TRBV7-8 and TRBJ2-7, with no clear D. With 5 bases removed from V and 5 bases from J, the gap between germline ends came to 10 bases. Per germline, CDR1 SGHVS and CDR2 FQNEAQ. This CDR3 has 12 residues. The DNA for the CDR3 is TGTGCCAGCAGCGTACCCCTGGACGAGCAGTACTTC. Translated, it gives CASSVPLDEQYF.

This clonotype was found a few times. The rearrangement links TRBV6-1 to TRBJ1-4; D gene uncertain. Trimming pared 2 bases from V and 9 bases from J, leaving 7 bases between. The CDR3 has 12 residues. Germline CDR1 reads MNHNS; CDR2 reads SASEGT. The CDR3 spells CASSERWQKLFF. CDR3 nucleotides: TGTGCCAGCAGTGAAAGATGGCAAAAACTGTTTTTT.

This clonotype was detected many times. The chain uses TRBV6-2 or TRBV6-3 and TRBJ2-7, with 9 bases lining up with TRBD2. The germline CDR1 and CDR2 sequences are MNHEY and SVGEGT. With 4 bases clipped from V and 7 bases from J, the junction kept 8 bases outside the gene matches. The CDR3 runs 14 residues. The CDR3 protein is CASSLAGGPKEQYF. DNA for the CDR3: TGTGCCAGCAGTTTGGCGGGAGGGCCGAAGGAGCAGTACTTC.

This clonotype was recorded at least ten times. The genes are TRBV29-1 and TRBJ1-1; D ambiguous. The germline gives CDR1 SQVTM, CDR2 ANQGSEA. Deletions cut 6 bases from V and 2 bases from J, with 16 bases between. This CDR3 has 14 amino acids. The CDR3 DNA reads TGCAGCGTGGGAATCACTGTCCAAAACACTGAAGCTTTCTTT. Its translation is CSVGITVQNTEAFF.

In its sample, this clonotype was seen many times. The J gene is TRBJ2-7, the V gene TRBV5-1; D is perhaps TRBD1 (6 bases). Looked up from germline, CDR1 is SGHRS and CDR2 is YFSETQ. This CDR3 has 12 amino acids. The V end lost 4 bases, the J end lost 6 bases, and 11 bases lay between the germline ends. DNA of the CDR3: TGCGCCAGCAGCAGGGACACCTCCGAGCAGTACTTC. Translation gives CASSRDTSEQYF.

The CDR3 coding sequence is TGTGCCAGTAGTATTCTTCCGGGACAGGCAAACACCGGGGAGCTGTTTTTT. Protein: CASSILPGQANTGELFF. This chain links TRBV19 with TRBJ2-2; 8 nucleotides line up with TRBD1. CDR3 size: 17 residues. Unmatched junction bases numbered 8, after V lost 3 bases and J lost 2 bases. The germline V gene has CDR1 LNHDA and CDR2 SQIVND (reference sequence). The full variable domain, completed using reference TRBV19 and TRBJ2-2, is DGGITQSPKYLFRKEGQNVTLSCEQNLNHDAMYWYRQDPGQGLRLIYYSQIVNDFQKGDIAEGYSVSREKKESFPLTVTSAQKNPTAFYLCASSILPGQANTGELFFGEGSRLTVL.

Here the CDR3 reads CASSLLSGGSSYEQYF. CDR3 bases: TGCGCCAGCAGCTTGCTAAGCGGGGGCTCGTCCTACGAGCAGTACTTC. This chain links TRBV5-1 with TRBJ2-7; TRBD2 matches at 8 bases. Germline-derived CDR1 and CDR2 are SGHRS and YFSETQ. The J segment lost 1 base and the V segment lost 1 base, leaving 7 bases of the junction unmatched. The CDR3 loop spans 16 amino acids.

This chain joins TRBV18 and TRBJ2-1; TRBD1 matches at 7 bases. This CDR3 is built from 16 residues. The V gene end was trimmed by 4 bases and the J gene end by 3 bases; junction bases not matched to a gene: 9. Germline loops: CDR1 KGHSH, CDR2 LQKENI. Here the CDR3 reads CASSLRDSYLYNEQFF. The CDR3 bases are TGTGCCAGCTCACTAAGGGACAGCTACCTCTACAATGAGCAGTTCTTC.

This clonotype came up a few times. The chain has TRBV11-2 and TRBJ1-1; D remains unclear. Germline values: CDR1 SGHAT, CDR2 FQNNGV. V lost 5 bases, J lost 2 bases, and 9 bases lay in between. The CDR3 totals 13 residues. The CDR3: CASSPTINTEAFF. The CDR3, as DNA: TGTGCCAGCAGCCCTACCATCAACACTGAAGCTTTCTTT.

The chain links TRBV24-1 to TRBJ2-1, with D uncertain. Germline assignment: CDR1 KGHDR and CDR2 SFDVKD. The CDR3 extends over 15 amino acids. The germline V and J ends were trimmed by 1 base and 7 bases, with 13 bases remaining between them. The CDR3 DNA sequence: TGTGCCACCAGTGATTTACCCCCAGAGGCGAATGAGCAGTTCTTC. As protein: CATSDLPPEANEQFF.

The rearrangement uses TRBV7-3 and TRBJ2-1; 12 nucleotides match TRBD2. The CDR3 length is 15 residues. The V segment lost 5 bases and the J segment 8 bases; nucleotides outside the gene matches: 7. Germline CDR1 SGHTA, CDR2 FQGTGA. CDR3 sequence: CASSRSSGGAHEQFF. The CDR3 nucleotides read TGTGCCAGCAGCAGATCTAGCGGGGGGGCCCATGAGCAGTTCTTC.

The CDR3 DNA sequence: TGCAGTGCCGTCAAGGGTACGACAGAGACCCAGTACTTC. Protein product: CSAVKGTTETQYF. The rearrangement joins TRBV20-1 to TRBJ2-5; no definite D call. CDR3 length: 13 amino acids. V was clipped by 6 bases and J by 4 bases, with 15 bases between them. The germline V gene has CDR1 DFQATT and CDR2 SNEGSKA (reference sequence).

The rearrangement uses TRBV7-2 and TRBJ1-5; 9 bases fit TRBD1. The V segment lost 6 bases and the J segment 3 bases; nucleotides outside the gene matches: 6. The CDR3 totals 15 residues. Germline V lookup: CDR1 SGHTA, CDR2 FQGNSA. Here the CDR3 reads CASRPTGGNNQPQHF. CDR3 sequence (DNA): TGTGCCAGCAGGCCGACAGGGGGTAACAATCAGCCCCAGCATTTT.

This clonotype was seen a few times. The rearrangement joins TRBV4-1 to TRBJ1-1; 7 bases fit TRBD1. There are 18 residues in the CDR3. In germline, CDR1 is MGHRA, CDR2 YSYEKL. The V segment lost 4 bases and the J segment 1 base; nucleotides outside the gene matches: 15. CDR3 loop: CASSPRPTGVVSNTEAFF. The CDR3 DNA follows: TGCGCCAGCAGCCCCCGCCCCACAGGGGTGGTCTCGAACACTGAAGCTTTCTTT.